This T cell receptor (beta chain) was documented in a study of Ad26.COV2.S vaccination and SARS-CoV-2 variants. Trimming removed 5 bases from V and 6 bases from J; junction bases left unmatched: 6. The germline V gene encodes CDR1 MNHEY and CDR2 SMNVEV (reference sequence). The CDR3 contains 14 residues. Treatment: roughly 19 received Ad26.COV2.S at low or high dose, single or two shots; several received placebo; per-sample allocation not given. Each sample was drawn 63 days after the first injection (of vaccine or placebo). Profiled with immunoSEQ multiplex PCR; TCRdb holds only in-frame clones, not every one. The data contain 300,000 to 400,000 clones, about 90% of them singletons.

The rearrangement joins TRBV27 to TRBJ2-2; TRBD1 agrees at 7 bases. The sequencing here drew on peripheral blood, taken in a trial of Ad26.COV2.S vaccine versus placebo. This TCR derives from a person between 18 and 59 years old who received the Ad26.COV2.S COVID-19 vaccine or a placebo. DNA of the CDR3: TGTGCCAGCAGTCCGGGGACAGCCCCCGGGGAGCTGTTTTTT. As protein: CASSPGTAPGELFF.